This T cell receptor (beta chain) was captured in a study of chemoradiotherapy in HPV16-positive cancers. Clones were read by immunoSEQ multiplex PCR, and TCRdb kept only the in-frame ones, dropping some. The sample shows roughly 32,000 clones, about nine tenths of them seen only once. The V end was cut by 5 bases, the J end by 0 bases, with 17 bases between. CDR3 length: 16 amino acids. The germline V gene encodes CDR1 ENHRY and CDR2 SYGVKD. There are a few counts of this clone. No antigen is known for it. Notes on the study in general: For HPV16-positive patients, expanding HPV-responsive T cells associated with longer recurrence-free survival.

This chain uses TRBV10-3 with TRBJ2-7, with D uncertain. This receptor was identified in a human donor with HPV-associated anogenital cancer. The material was blood, obtained from a patient who underwent chemoradiotherapy. CDR3 DNA sequence: TGTGCCATCAGTCCTTCTGGCCTCCCGGACTCCTACGAGCAGTACTTC. Amino acid sequence: CAISPSGLPDSYEQYF.